This is a list of T cell receptor beta chains from one sample in a study of T cells in Graves' hyperthyroidism and ophthalmopathy. MiXCR, run by TCRdb on the multiplex PCR reads, gives a single entry per CDR3 protein. The sample records over 300,000 distinct CDR3 sequences, roughly 15% being singletons. What was sequenced was blood. The receptors derive from a middle-aged woman with Graves' ophthalmopathy. Both conserved end residues are part of each CDR3. D genes are given only for firm matches. Rows give clone size only sometimes, using once, few, many, or a class for an expanded clone.

many	TRBD2	TRBV11-2	TRBJ2-3	CASSSQWTGGSDTQYF	TGTGCCAGCAGCTCCCAATGGACGGGAGGATCAGATACGCAGTATTTT
many	TRBD2	TRBV20-1	TRBJ2-3	CSARSSGGILNTQYF	TGCAGTGCAAGGTCTAGCGGGGGGATTCTTAATACGCAGTATTTT
few	.	TRBV27	TRBJ1-1	CASSFWRNTEAFF	TGTGCCAGCAGTTTTTGGCGGAACACTGAAGCTTTCTTT
.	TRBD1	TRBV5-1	TRBJ2-5	CASSPTGTVKEAQYF	TGCGCCAGCAGCCCAACCGGGACAGTTAAAGAGGCCCAGTACTTC
many	TRBD1	TRBV12-3/TRBV12-4	TRBJ2-7	CASSLFGQGAYEQYF	TGTGCCAGCAGTTTATTTGGGCAGGGGGCCTACGAGCAGTACTTC
many	TRBD2	TRBV7-7	TRBJ2-1	CASSPGLAGANEQFF	TGTGCTAGCAGCCCCGGACTAGCGGGAGCCAATGAGCAGTTCTTC
many	.	TRBV28	TRBJ1-6	CASCSLDRGSPLHF	TGTGCCAGCTGCTCCTTGGACAGAGGATCACCCCTCCACTTT
many	.	TRBV2	TRBJ2-7	CASSGGSRAAGEQYF	TGTGCCAGCAGTGGGGGTTCTAGGGCAGCGGGCGAGCAGTACTTC
many	TRBD1	TRBV20-1	TRBJ1-1	CSAREGRGPSNTEAFF	TGCAGTGCTAGAGAGGGCAGGGGGCCATCGAACACTGAAGCTTTCTTT
many	.	TRBV9	TRBJ1-1	CASSKGVNTEAFF	TGTGCCAGCAGCAAAGGGGTGAACACTGAAGCTTTCTTT
many	TRBD1	TRBV20-1	TRBJ1-3	CSASSRGDTIYF	TGCAGTGCTAGTTCCAGGGGGGACACCATATATTTT